The clone carrying this T cell receptor beta chain was found a few times. Its antigen remains unknown. The sample originates from a study of T cells in Graves' hyperthyroidism and ophthalmopathy. Study details: Specimen type is peripheral blood, collected at initial diagnosis prior to any treatment. General study results and limits: The model's output predicted ophthalmopathy at a median of approximately 6.5 months prior to onset.

Germline CDR1 is MDHEN and CDR2 is SYDVKM. V dropped 5 bases and J dropped 7 bases, with 15 bases sitting between them. This CDR3 is built from 13 residues. Authors of the study amplified TCR beta CDR3 regions from RNA transcripts. With the HTBI primer set, the TCR CDR3 went through a first round of RT-PCR. TCRdb used MiXCR to reprocess the multiplex PCR reads, holding one entry per CDR3 protein. The sample lists about 520,000 distinct CDR3 sequences, roughly 24% occurring once. The specimen sequenced was blood. The origin of this receptor is a woman aged 30 to 39 with Graves' ophthalmopathy. The chain combines TRBV28 with TRBJ2-7, with D tentatively TRBD1 or TRBD2 (5 bases each). The DNA for the CDR3 is TGTGCCAGCAGTCGGCCCGGGACCGGGGAGCAGTACTTC. This sequence encodes CASSRPGTGEQYF.